The 4 T cell receptor beta chains given below trace back to one sample, sequenced in a study of OX40 agonist ivuxolimab in advanced cancers. The method behind the library was the immunoSEQ multiplex PCR assay. TCRdb retrieved this table from immuneACCESS and kept in-frame rearrangements only. Not all clones are present; in checked studies, unresolved V genes account for under half, and no reason is known for the remainder. Present in this sample are nearly 80,000 clones, 70% to 85% of which were seen just once. The ten largest clones add up to 3% to 4.5% of the sample. The specimen comprised CD4+ or CD8+ T cells sorted from blood, sampled in a trial of the OX40 agonist ivuxolimab. All receptors come from an adult with an advanced solid tumor such as melanoma, head and neck, liver or kidney cancer.

The chain combines TRBV5-6 with TRBJ2-3, with unresolved D. V lost 5 bases, J lost 0 bases, and 10 bases lay in between. Germline values: CDR1 SGHDT, CDR2 YYEEEE. This CDR3 region has 14 residues. CDR3 sequence (DNA): TGTGCCAGCAGTCGGACGGTTAGCACAGATACGCAGTATTTT. This codes for CASSRTVSTDTQYF.

V and J are TRBV10-1 and TRBJ2-1, with 9 bases that match TRBD2. Germline CDR1 WNHNN, CDR2 SYGVQD (reference sequence). The J segment lost 8 bases and the V segment lost 3 bases, leaving 8 bases of the junction unmatched. This CDR3 has 15 amino acids. CDR3 bases: TGCGCCAGCAGTGAAGCTAGCGGGACGGTCGATGAGCAGTTCTTC. Translation: CASSEASGTVDEQFF.

This clone was recorded a few times. The V and J genes are TRBV11-2 and TRBJ2-7; 13 positions agree with TRBD2. The CDR3 sequence is 15 residues long. After removal of 5 bases from V and 5 bases from J, the junction contained 6 bases not matched to a gene. Germline values: CDR1 SGHAT, CDR2 FQNNGV. CDR3 in amino acids: CASSPGTSGNNEQYF. CDR3 DNA: TGTGCCAGCAGCCCCGGGACTAGCGGGAACAACGAGCAGTACTTC. The full variable domain, completed using reference TRBV11-2 and TRBJ2-7, is EAGVAQSPRYKIIEKRQSVAFWCNPISGHATLYWYQQILGQGPKLLIQFQNNGVVDDSQLPKDRFSAERLKGVDSTLKIQPAKLEDSAVYLCASSPGTSGNNEQYFGPGTRLTVT.

The count of this clone is one. The chain joins TRBV15 to TRBJ2-3; TRBD2 agrees at 8 bases. In germline, CDR1 is LNHNV, CDR2 YYDKDF (reference sequence). The CDR3 spans 20 residues. V shed 5 bases and J 0 bases; nucleotides not matched to a gene: 19. The CDR3 region is CATSETGRLAGLLSTDTQYF. DNA for the CDR3: TGTGCCACCAGCGAAACCGGGCGGCTAGCGGGCCTCCTGAGCACAGATACGCAGTATTTT.